Listed below are T cell receptor beta chains from one sample, sequenced in a study of blood T cell repertoires in COVID-19. TCRdb's copy holds only in-frame clones and misses some; the assay was immunoSEQ multiplex PCR. The sample records approximately 21,000 clones, about 85% being singletons. Material for sequencing was peripheral blood. Receptor source: a human donor with active COVID-19. The donor label of this sample is uncertain. CDR3s include the opening cysteine and the closing phenylalanine or tryptophan. The D gene is left open where the match is weak. Expanded clones get a size class; other rows say once, few or many, or leave the size out.

V gene	J gene	clone size	D gene	CDR3 protein	CDR3 DNA
TRBV7-8	TRBJ1-2	NA	NA	CASSPSSNYGYTF	TGTGCCAGCAGCCCCTCTTCTAACTATGGCTACACCTTC
TRBV11-3	TRBJ1-1	few	NA	CASSFSSLRDTEAFF	TGTGCCAGCAGCTTTTCATCCCTCCGGGACACTGAAGCTTTCTTT
TRBV3-1/TRBV3-2	TRBJ2-1	NA	TRBD2	CASSLYASGRAYNEQFF	TGTGCCAGCAGCCTGTACGCTAGCGGGAGGGCCTACAATGAGCAGTTCTTC
TRBV5-4	TRBJ2-7	NA	NA	CASSVGGGGVGEQYF	TGTGCCAGCAGCGTTGGTGGAGGAGGGGTCGGCGAGCAGTACTTC
TRBV4-1	TRBJ2-5	NA	NA	CASSQAQYQETQYF	TGCGCCAGCAGCCAAGCCCAGTACCAAGAAACCCAGTACTTC
TRBV28	TRBJ2-5	NA	TRBD1	CASSPAPGTGVGETQYF	TGTGCCAGCAGTCCAGCCCCCGGGACAGGGGTGGGAGAGACCCAGTACTTC
TRBV19	TRBJ2-1	NA	TRBD2	CASSIDLASGAYNEQFF	TGTGCCAGTAGTATAGATCTGGCTAGCGGGGCCTACAATGAGCAGTTCTTC
TRBV5-1	TRBJ2-1	NA	NA	CASSPGEATYNEQFF	TGCGCCAGCAGCCCCGGGGAGGCAACATACAATGAGCAGTTCTTC
TRBV7-9	TRBJ2-1	NA	NA	CASTEPGQVTNEQFF	TGTGCCAGCACTGAACCGGGACAAGTTACGAATGAGCAGTTCTTC
TRBV19	TRBJ2-7	NA	TRBD1	CASSPRTGTDEQYF	TGTGCCAGTAGTCCACGGACAGGGACCGACGAGCAGTACTTC
TRBV14	TRBJ2-7	NA	NA	CASSPNRVGYEQYF	TGTGCCAGCAGCCCTAACAGGGTGGGCTACGAGCAGTACTTC
TRBV14	TRBJ1-4	NA	NA	CASSQEGLGRGSPLKLFF	TGTGCCAGCAGCCAAGAGGGTTTGGGCCGGGGGAGCCCCCTTAAACTGTTTTTT
TRBV4-2	TRBJ2-3	NA	TRBD2	CASSQQLAGTDTQYF	TGTGCCAGCAGCCAACAACTAGCGGGCACAGATACGCAGTATTTT
TRBV19	TRBJ1-2	NA	NA	CASSAPRYGYTF	TGTGCCAGTAGTGCCCCACGGTATGGCTACACCTTC
TRBV28	TRBJ1-5	NA	NA	CASRGQDNQPQHF	TGTGCCAGCAGGGGGCAGGATAATCAGCCCCAGCATTTT
TRBV7-9	TRBJ2-3	once	TRBD2	CASSFELGGSVGDTQYF	TGTGCCAGCAGCTTTGAATTGGGCGGGAGTGTGGGAGATACGCAGTATTTT
TRBV2	TRBJ2-3	few	NA	CASSEETRGTQYF	TGTGCCAGCAGTGAAGAGACGAGAGGTACGCAGTATTTT
TRBV19	TRBJ2-1	NA	NA	CASSIGVNEQFF	TGTGCCAGTAGTATAGGAGTAAATGAGCAGTTCTTC
TRBV6-1	TRBJ2-6	few	NA	CASSERSSGANVLTF	TGTGCCAGCAGTGAACGGTCTTCTGGGGCCAACGTCCTGACTTTC
TRBV11-2	TRBJ1-4	NA	NA	CASSSQGLRGELFF	TGTGCCAGCAGCTCTCAGGGCCTGCGGGGGGAACTGTTTTTT
TRBV11-1	TRBJ2-4	NA	TRBD1	CASSPRGSRNIQYF	TGTGCCAGCAGCCCCAGGGGGAGTAGGAACATTCAGTACTTC
TRBV29-1	TRBJ2-3	once	TRBD2	CSVETSVDTQYF	TGCAGCGTTGAGACTAGCGTGGATACGCAGTATTTT
TRBV6-6	TRBJ1-6	NA	NA	CASIRSYNSPLHF	TGTGCCAGCATCCGCTCCTATAATTCACCCCTCCACTTT
TRBV28	TRBJ1-2	NA	NA	CASSLPEASIYGYTF	TGTGCCAGCAGCCTTCCAGAGGCATCAATCTATGGCTACACCTTC